This T cell receptor beta chain was recorded in a study of Ad26.COV2.S vaccination and SARS-CoV-2 variants. As for the study in general: Donor was assigned to the Ad26.COV2.S arm of trial COV1001. Ad26.COV2.S was injected intramuscularly once or twice, 56 days apart.

This CDR3 is 13 amino acids long. Trimming stripped 5 bases from V and 3 bases from J, with 10 bases between. Treatment described: around 19 received Ad26.COV2.S at low or high dose, single or two shots; 5 received placebo; per-sample allocation not given. On day 63 after the first injection, vaccine and placebo recipients gave samples. Study-level findings and limits: People given the vaccine had a wider spike-specific TCR breadth than placebo recipients did.

Details on this clone: Its matching antigen is unknown.

Clones were read by immunoSEQ multiplex PCR, and TCRdb kept only the in-frame ones, dropping some. The repertoire has about 420,000 clones, around nine tenths of them found once; the top ten carry about 3.5%. This sequence originates from a person aged 18-65 years who received the Ad26.COV2.S COVID-19 vaccine or a placebo. Sequenced material: peripheral blood, taken in a trial of Ad26.COV2.S vaccine versus placebo. V and J are TRBV12-3 or TRBV12-4 and TRBJ1-2, with a tentative D call TRBD1 (5 bases). The CDR3 is CASSQTTDYGYTF. In DNA form, the CDR3 reads TGTGCCAGCAGTCAAACGACAGACTATGGCTACACCTTC.